These 7 T cell receptor beta chains were sequenced from one sample in a study of shared clonotypes between healthy human individuals. Measured with immunoSEQ multiplex PCR; TCRdb has only the in-frame clones, and not every one. Of 1,100,000 or so clones listed, approximately 80% are singletons. Sequencing used memory CD4+ T cells from PBMCs. As to subset: CD45RA-negative fraction. These receptors all come from a man between 18 and 29 years old in good health. Some clones in this sample may be carry-over from other donors' samples.

The chain employs TRBV28 and TRBJ1-1; 7 bases line up with TRBD1. The CDR3 loop spans 14 amino acids. The V segment lost 5 bases and the J segment 6 bases; nucleotides outside the gene matches: 9. Germline assignment: CDR1 MDHEN and CDR2 SYDVKM. The CDR3 DNA is TGTGCCAGCAGTGAATACCGGGACAGCGCTGAAGCTTTCTTT. Its protein product is CASSEYRDSAEAFF.

The chain links TRBV29-1 to TRBJ2-1, with D perhaps being TRBD1 or TRBD2 (5 bases each). In germline, CDR1 is SQVTM, CDR2 ANQGSEA. V lost 7 bases to trimming and J lost 0 bases, with 10 bases between them. This CDR3 contains 13 residues. In nucleotides, the CDR3 is TGCAGCGGCCGGGACGGCTCCTACAATGAGCAGTTCTTC. Amino acid sequence: CSGRDGSYNEQFF.

The chain has TRBV14 and TRBJ2-1, with 8 bases identical to TRBD2. The CDR3 consists of 15 residues. V trimming: 2 bases; J trimming: 6 bases; junction bases outside the gene matches: 6. Per the germline V gene, CDR1 is SGHDN and CDR2 is FVKESK. In DNA, the CDR3 is TGTGCCAGCAGCCAATTAACTAGCGGCATCAATGAGCAGTTCTTC. Residues: CASSQLTSGINEQFF.

V gene TRBV15 combines with J gene TRBJ1-2; D gene unclear. CDR3 length: 15 residues. Trimming cost V 0 bases and J 0 bases, with 8 bases left between them. From germline, CDR1 is LNHNV and CDR2 YYDKDF (reference sequence). The CDR3 nucleotides are TGTGCCACCAGCAGAGAGTTAGGGACTAACTATGGCTACACCTTC. Its protein product is CATSRELGTNYGYTF. The full variable domain, with the rest looked up from reference TRBV15 and TRBJ1-2, is DAMVIQNPRYQVTQFGKPVTLSCSQTLNHNVMYWYQQKSSQAPKLLFHYYDKDFNNEADTPDNFQSRRPNTSFCFLDIRSPGLGDTAMYLCATSRELGTNYGYTFGSGTRLTVV.

This clone has only a few counts. The chain employs TRBV30 and TRBJ1-1, with a tentative D call TRBD1 (6 bases). The CDR3 sequence is 12 residues long. Looked up from germline, CDR1 is GTSNPN and CDR2 is SVGIG (reference sequence). Trimming removed 2 bases at V and 8 bases at J, with 12 bases between. The CDR3 DNA follows: TGTGCCTGGAGTCGGGGGCAGTGGGAAGCTTTCTTT. Translation: CAWSRGQWEAFF.

In regard to this clone: The same CDR3 also results from other DNA sequences found in this sample. This chain links TRBV5-1 with TRBJ2-2; a possible D gene is TRBD1 (6 bases). Trimming removed 2 bases from V and 5 bases from J, with 7 bases in between. The CDR3 sequence is 13 residues long. Germline V gives CDR1 SGHRS, CDR2 YFSETQ. The CDR3 spells CASSLQGTGELFF. CDR3 DNA sequence: TGCGCCAGCAGCTTACAGGGAACCGGGGAGCTGTTTTTT.

V and J are TRBV29-1 and TRBJ1-2; TRBD1 aligns across 9 bases. The germline V gene has CDR1 SQVTM and CDR2 ANQGSEA. The CDR3 runs 13 residues. V shed 4 bases and J 8 bases; nucleotides not matched to a gene: 8. The CDR3 DNA follows: TGCAGCGTTGCTTCGGGACAGGGTCGCGGCTACACCTTC. Its protein is CSVASGQGRGYTF.